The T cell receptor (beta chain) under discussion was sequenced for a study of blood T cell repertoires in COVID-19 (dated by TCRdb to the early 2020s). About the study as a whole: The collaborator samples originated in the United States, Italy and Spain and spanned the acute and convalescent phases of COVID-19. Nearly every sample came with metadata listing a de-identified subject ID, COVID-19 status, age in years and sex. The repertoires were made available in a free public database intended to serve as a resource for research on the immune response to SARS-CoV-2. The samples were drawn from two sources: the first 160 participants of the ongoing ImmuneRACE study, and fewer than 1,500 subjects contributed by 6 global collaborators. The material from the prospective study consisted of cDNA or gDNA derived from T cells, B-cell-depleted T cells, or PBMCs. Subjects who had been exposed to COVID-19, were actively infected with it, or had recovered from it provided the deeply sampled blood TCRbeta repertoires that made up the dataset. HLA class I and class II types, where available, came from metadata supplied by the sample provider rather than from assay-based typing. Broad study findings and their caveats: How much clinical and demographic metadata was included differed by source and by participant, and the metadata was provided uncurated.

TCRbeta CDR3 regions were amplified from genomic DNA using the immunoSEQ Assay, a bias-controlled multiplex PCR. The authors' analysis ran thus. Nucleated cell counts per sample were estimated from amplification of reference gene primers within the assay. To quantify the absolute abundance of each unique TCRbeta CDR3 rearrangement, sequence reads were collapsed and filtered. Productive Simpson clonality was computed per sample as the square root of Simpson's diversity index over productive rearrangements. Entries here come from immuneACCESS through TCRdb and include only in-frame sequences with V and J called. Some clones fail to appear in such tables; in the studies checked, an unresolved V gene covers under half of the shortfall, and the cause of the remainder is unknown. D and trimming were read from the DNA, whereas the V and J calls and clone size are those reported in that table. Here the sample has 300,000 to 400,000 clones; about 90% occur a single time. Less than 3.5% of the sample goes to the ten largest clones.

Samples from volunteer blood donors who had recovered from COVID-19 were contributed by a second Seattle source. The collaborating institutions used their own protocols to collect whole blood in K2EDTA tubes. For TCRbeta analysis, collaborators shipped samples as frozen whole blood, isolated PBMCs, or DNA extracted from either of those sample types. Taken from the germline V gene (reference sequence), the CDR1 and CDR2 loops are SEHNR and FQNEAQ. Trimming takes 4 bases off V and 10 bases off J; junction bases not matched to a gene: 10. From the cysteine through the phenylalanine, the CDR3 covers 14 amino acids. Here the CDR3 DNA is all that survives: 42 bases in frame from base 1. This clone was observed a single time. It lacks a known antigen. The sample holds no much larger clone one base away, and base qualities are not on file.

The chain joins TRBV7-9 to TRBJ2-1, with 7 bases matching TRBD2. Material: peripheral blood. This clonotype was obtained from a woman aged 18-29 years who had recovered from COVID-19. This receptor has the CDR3 CASSSPPGGEEQFF. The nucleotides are TGTGCCAGCAGCTCCCCCCCGGGAGGAGAAGAGCAGTTCTTC.